Only a few counts were recorded for the clone carrying this T cell receptor (beta chain). Its antigen is unidentified. This entry comes from a study of cytotoxic CD8 clonotypes in ibrutinib-treated CLL. The CDR3 loop spans 14 amino acids. Germline loops: CDR1 MNHNY, CDR2 SVGAGI (reference sequence). V shed 8 bases and J shed 3 bases, with 14 bases lying between them. TCRdb keeps only in-frame clones here, not all; method: immunoSEQ multiplex PCR. The table includes some 28,000 clones, 55% to 65% detected once. Study observations and caveats: Increased clonality at ibrutinib response gave way to a return toward baseline at progression. Sustained-remission and progressing patients diverged in sampling times. Patients had baseline clonality above age-matched healthy donors, and this clonality moved with circulating CD8+ T-cell counts.

The source of this sequence is a human donor with chronic lymphocytic leukemia. J is TRBJ1-5 and V is TRBV6-6; no reliable D call. Sample: PBMCs, taken before ibrutinib treatment. The CDR3 loop is CASAAASNNQPQHF. Here the CDR3 DNA reads TGTGCCAGCGCCGCGGCCAGCAACAATCAGCCCCAGCATTTT.